This T cell receptor beta chain was recorded in a study of post-analysis software for immune sequencing data. Regarding this clonotype: Its antigen is not identified.

The library was made from cDNA and included unique molecular identifiers. TCRdb called the PCR reads again in MiXCR, with one record for every CDR3 protein. The sample consists of 650,000 to 850,000 distinct CDR3 sequences, about 43% of them appearing once. Whole-study findings and limits: Relative to controls, patients had a handful of TRBV segments at higher frequency, with TRBV5-6, TRBV5-1 and TRBV20-1 among these.

Germline CDR1 is MDHEN and CDR2 is SYDVKM. Trimming at V came to 3 bases and at J to 1 base, leaving 6 bases not matched to a gene. CDR3 length: 16 residues. This sequence was found in a girl between 10 and 17 years old with multiple sclerosis. The sequenced sample consisted of blood. This chain joins TRBV28 and TRBJ2-4; 7 bases fit TRBD2. CDR3 protein: CASSFGTMLAKNIQYF. In nucleotides, the CDR3 is TGTGCCAGCAGTTTTGGGACTATGCTGGCCAAAAACATTCAGTACTTC. Using reference TRBV28 and TRBJ2-4 for the parts outside the CDR3, the full variable domain is DVKVTQSSRYLVKRTGEKVFLECVQDMDHENMFWYRQDPGLGLRLIYFSYDVKMKEKGDIPEGYSVSREKKERFSLILESASTNQTSMYLCASSFGTMLAKNIQYFGAGTRLSVL.